This T cell receptor beta chain was captured by sequencing in a study of cytomegalovirus exposure and HLA in healthy donors. There are 14 residues in the CDR3. CDR1 is MDHEN and CDR2 is SYDVKM in the germline V gene. V trimming: 4 bases; J trimming: 3 bases; junction bases outside the gene matches: 5. The study ran its PCR with 60 Vbeta and 13 Jbeta primers. Assay: immunoSEQ multiplex PCR; the TCRdb copy retains only in-frame clones and omits some. Of hundreds of thousands of clones listed, about 79% are singletons. Sequenced: PBMCs. The sequence was collected from a male donor in good health and CMV-seronegative. V usage is TRBV28 and J usage is TRBJ1-1; TRBD1 matches at 7 bases. The DNA of the CDR3 is TGTGCCAGCAGTTCCTCGGACAGGTACACTGAAGCTTTCTTT. Translating gives CASSSSDRYTEAFF.